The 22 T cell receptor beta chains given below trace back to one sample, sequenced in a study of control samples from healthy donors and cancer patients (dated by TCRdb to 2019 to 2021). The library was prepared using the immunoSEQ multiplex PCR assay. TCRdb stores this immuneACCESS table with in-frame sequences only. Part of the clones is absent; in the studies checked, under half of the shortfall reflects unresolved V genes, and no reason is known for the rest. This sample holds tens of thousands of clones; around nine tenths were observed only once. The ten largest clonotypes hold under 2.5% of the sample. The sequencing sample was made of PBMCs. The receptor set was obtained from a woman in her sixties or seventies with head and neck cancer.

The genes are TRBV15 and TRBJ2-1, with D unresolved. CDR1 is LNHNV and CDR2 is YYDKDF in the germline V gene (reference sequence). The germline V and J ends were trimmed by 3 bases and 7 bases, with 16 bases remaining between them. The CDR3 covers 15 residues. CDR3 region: CATSSVSQPLNEQFF. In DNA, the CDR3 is TGTGCCACCAGCAGCGTCAGCCAACCCCTAAATGAGCAGTTCTTC.

The CDR3 nucleotides are TGTGCCACCAGTGATTCCATCTATGGCTACACCTTC. It is translated as CATSDSIYGYTF. The genes are TRBV24-1 and TRBJ1-2; D not certain. The V end was cut by 2 bases, the J end by 4 bases, with 4 bases between. The CDR3 length is 12 residues. Germline V gives CDR1 KGHDR, CDR2 SFDVKD.

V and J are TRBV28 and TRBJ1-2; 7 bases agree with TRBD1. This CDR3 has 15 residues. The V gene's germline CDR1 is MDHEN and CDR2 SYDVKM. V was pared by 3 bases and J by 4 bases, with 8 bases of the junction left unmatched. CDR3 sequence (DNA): TGTGCCAGCAGTTTGGGTTTGACAGGGAGCTATGGCTACACCTTC. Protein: CASSLGLTGSYGYTF.

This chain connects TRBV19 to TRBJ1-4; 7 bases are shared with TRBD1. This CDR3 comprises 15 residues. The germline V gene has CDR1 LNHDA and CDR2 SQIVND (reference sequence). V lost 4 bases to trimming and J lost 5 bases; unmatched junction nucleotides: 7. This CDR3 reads CASSSPLDRNEKLFF. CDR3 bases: TGTGCCAGTAGTAGCCCCCTGGACAGGAATGAAAAACTGTTTTTT.

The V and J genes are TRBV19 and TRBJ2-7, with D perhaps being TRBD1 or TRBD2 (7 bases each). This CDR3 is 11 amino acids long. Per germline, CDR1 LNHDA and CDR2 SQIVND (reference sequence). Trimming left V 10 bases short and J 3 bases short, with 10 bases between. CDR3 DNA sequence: TGTGCCACCAGGGGGGGCTACGAGCAGTACTTC. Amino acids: CATRGGYEQYF.

As DNA, the CDR3 is TGTGCCTACCGGGACATCGACACTGAAGCTTTCTTT. Its protein product is CAYRDIDTEAFF. The V and J genes are TRBV30 and TRBJ1-1; tentatively, D is TRBD1 (6 bases). Trimming took 7 bases from V and 3 from J, leaving 12 bases between them. Germline V gene data show CDR1 as GTSNPN and CDR2 as SVGIG (reference sequence). The length of the CDR3 is 12 residues.

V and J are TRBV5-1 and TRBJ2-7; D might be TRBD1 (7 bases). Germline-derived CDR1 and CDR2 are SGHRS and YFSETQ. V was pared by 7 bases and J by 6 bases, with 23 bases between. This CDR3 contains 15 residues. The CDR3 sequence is CASGTGDSTGVEQYF. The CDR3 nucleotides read TGCGCCAGCGGAACAGGGGACTCCACGGGTGTCGAGCAGTACTTC.

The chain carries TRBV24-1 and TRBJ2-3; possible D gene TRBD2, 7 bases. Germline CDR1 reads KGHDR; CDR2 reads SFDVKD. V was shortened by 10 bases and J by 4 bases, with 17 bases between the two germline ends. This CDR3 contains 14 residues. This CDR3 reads CATGGGSNPDTQYF. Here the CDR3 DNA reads TGTGCCACGGGGGGCGGGAGTAACCCAGATACGCAGTATTTT.

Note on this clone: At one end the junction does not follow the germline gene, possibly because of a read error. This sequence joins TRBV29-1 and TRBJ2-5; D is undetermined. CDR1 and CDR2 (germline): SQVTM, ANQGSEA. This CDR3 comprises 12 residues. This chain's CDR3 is CSVEDHDETQYF. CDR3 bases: TGCAGCGTCGAAGATCATGATGAGACCCAGTACTTC.

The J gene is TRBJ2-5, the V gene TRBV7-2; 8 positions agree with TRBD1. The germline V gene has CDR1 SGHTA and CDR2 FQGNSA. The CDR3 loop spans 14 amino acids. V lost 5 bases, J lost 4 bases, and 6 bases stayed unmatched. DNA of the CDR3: TGTGCCAGCAGCCCGGACAGGGCGGGAGAGACCCAGTACTTC. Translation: CASSPDRAGETQYF.

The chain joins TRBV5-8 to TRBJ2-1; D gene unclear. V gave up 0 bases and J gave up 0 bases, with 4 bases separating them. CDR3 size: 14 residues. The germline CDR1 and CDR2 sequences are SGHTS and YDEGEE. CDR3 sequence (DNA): TGTGCCAGCAGCTTGGAGTTCTCCTACAATGAGCAGTTCTTC. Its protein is CASSLEFSYNEQFF.

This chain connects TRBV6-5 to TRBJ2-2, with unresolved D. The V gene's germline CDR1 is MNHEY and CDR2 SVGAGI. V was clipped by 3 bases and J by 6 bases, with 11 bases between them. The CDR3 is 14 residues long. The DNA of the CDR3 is TGTGCCAGCAGTTATTTTGGTGTACCCGGGGAGCTGTTTTTT. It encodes CASSYFGVPGELFF.

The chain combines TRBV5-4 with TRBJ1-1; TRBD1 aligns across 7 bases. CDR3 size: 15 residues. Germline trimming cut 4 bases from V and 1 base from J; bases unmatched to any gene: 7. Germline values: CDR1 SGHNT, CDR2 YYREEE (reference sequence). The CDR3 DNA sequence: TGTGCCAGCAGCGGGGTCAGGGGGGCGAACACTGAAGCTTTCTTT. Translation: CASSGVRGANTEAFF.

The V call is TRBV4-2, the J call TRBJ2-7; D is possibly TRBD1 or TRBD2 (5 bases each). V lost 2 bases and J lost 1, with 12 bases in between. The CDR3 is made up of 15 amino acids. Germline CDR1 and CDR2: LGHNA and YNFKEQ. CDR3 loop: CASSQPVGASYEQYF. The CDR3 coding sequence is TGTGCCAGCAGCCAACCCGTCGGGGCATCCTACGAGCAGTACTTC.

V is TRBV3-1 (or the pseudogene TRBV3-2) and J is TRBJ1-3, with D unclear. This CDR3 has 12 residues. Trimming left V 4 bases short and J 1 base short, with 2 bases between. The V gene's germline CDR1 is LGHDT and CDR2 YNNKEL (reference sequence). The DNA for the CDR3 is TGTGCCAGCAGCCTTTCTGGAAACACCATATATTTT. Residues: CASSLSGNTIYF.

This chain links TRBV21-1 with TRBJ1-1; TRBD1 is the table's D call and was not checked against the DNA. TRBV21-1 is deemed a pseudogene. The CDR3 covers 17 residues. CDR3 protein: CASSLRRDRDGNTEAFF. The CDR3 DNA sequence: TGTGCCAGCAGCTTACGACGGGACAGGGATGGGAACACTGAAGCTTTCTTT.

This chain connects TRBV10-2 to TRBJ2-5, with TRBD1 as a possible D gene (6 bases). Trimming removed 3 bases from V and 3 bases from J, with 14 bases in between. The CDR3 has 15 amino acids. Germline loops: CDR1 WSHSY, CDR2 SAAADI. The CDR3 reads CASSDFRGSKETQYF. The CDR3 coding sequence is TGCGCCAGCAGTGATTTCAGGGGCTCCAAAGAGACCCAGTACTTC.

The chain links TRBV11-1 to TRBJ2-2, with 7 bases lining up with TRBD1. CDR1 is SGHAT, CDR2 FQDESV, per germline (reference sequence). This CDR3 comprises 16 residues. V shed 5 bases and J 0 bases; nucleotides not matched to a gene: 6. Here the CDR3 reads CASSAWTGPNTGELFF. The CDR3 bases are TGTGCCAGCAGCGCTTGGACAGGACCGAACACCGGGGAGCTGTTTTTT.

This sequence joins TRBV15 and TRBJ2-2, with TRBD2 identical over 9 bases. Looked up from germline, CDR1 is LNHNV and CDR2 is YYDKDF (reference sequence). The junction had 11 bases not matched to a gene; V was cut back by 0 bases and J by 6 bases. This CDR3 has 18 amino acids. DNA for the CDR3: TGTGCCACCAGCAGAGAGGTTGGTAGCGGGAGTTCTGCCGGGGAGCTGTTTTTT. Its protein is CATSREVGSGSSAGELFF. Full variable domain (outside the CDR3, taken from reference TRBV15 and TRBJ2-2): DAMVIQNPRYQVTQFGKPVTLSCSQTLNHNVMYWYQQKSSQAPKLLFHYYDKDFNNEADTPDNFQSRRPNTSFCFLDIRSPGLGDTAMYLCATSREVGSGSSAGELFFGEGSRLTVL.

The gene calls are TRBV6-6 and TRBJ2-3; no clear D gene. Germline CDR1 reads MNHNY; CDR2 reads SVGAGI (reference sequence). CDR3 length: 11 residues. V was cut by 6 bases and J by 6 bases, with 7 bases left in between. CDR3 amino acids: CASSRRDTQYF. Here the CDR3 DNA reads TGTGCCAGCAGCCGCAGGGATACGCAGTATTTT.

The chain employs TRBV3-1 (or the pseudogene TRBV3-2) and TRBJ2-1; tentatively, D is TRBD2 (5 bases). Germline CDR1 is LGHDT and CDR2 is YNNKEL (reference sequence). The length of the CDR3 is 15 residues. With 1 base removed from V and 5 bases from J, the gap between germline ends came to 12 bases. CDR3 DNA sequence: TGTGCCAGCAGCCAAGCGGCGGAGAGGGACAATGAGCAGTTCTTC. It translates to CASSQAAERDNEQFF.

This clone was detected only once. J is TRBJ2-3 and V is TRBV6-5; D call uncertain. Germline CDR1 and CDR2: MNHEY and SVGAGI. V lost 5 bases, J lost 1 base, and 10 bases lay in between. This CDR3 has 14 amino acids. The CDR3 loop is CASSQTGGTDTQYF. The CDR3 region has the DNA TGTGCCAGCAGTCAGACTGGGGGCACAGATACGCAGTATTTT.